The 18 T cell receptor beta chains in this list originate from one sample, sequenced in a study of CDR3 diversity in severe acne. TCRdb reprocessed the PCR reads via MiXCR and lists one record per CDR3 protein. This sample has about 90,000 distinct CDR3 sequences; 45% to 50% occur once, and the top ten carry over 9%. Sample: blood. The receptors shown here come from a male donor in good health, serving as a control.

The chain couples TRBV29-1 to TRBJ2-7; no definite D call. Trimming shortened V by 7 bases and J by 2 bases, and 15 bases separated the two germline ends. Germline V gene lookup returns CDR1 SQVTM and CDR2 ANQGSEA. CDR3 length: 13 residues. CDR3 protein: CSAARRGTYEQYF. CDR3 in DNA: TGCAGCGCGGCCCGGCGCGGTACCTACGAGCAGTACTTC.

Many counts were recorded for this clonotype. The V call is TRBV19, the J call TRBJ1-5; 9 bases match TRBD1. V was clipped by 4 bases and J by 5 bases; unmatched bases: 3. CDR3 size: 14 residues. Germline values: CDR1 LNHDA, CDR2 SQIVND (reference sequence). CDR3: CASSTWTGDQPQHF. For the CDR3, the DNA is TGTGCCAGTAGTACATGGACAGGGGATCAGCCCCAGCATTTT.

With regard to this clonotype: A read error is likely, as this CDR3 ends without the conserved phenylalanine or tryptophan. The DNA is left out, because the CDR3 cannot be placed on it with certainty; the CDR3 is given as TCRdb lists it. The chain couples TRBV20-1 to TRBJ1-6; TRBD1, the D gene given by the table, was not confirmed from the DNA. CDR1 and CDR2 (germline): DFQATT, SNEGSKA (reference sequence). The CDR3 is 15 residues long, counting both termini. The CDR3 loop is CSARPSTGIDYTFGS.

In its sample, this clonotype was seen a few times. The chain carries TRBV3-1 and TRBJ1-2; 8 bases agree with TRBD1. CDR3 size: 18 residues. Unmatched junction bases numbered 9, after V lost 0 bases and J lost 0 bases. The V gene's germline CDR1 is LGHDT and CDR2 YNNKEL (reference sequence). CDR3: CASSQEGGPGGANYGYTF. CDR3 in DNA: TGTGCCAGCAGCCAAGAGGGGGGGCCAGGGGGCGCTAACTATGGCTACACCTTC.

The chain couples TRBV29-1 to TRBJ2-7; D may correspond to TRBD1 or TRBD2 (5 bases each). The ends were cut back, 4 bases at V and 7 bases at J, with 11 bases in the middle. Germline CDR1 and CDR2: SQVTM and ANQGSEA. This CDR3 comprises 11 residues. The CDR3 here is CSVVGEWEQYF. The CDR3, as DNA: TGCAGCGTTGTGGGGGAGTGGGAGCAGTACTTC.

The rearrangement links TRBV6-1 to TRBJ2-5; a possible D gene is TRBD2 (6 bases). V gave up 7 bases and J gave up 6 bases, with 15 bases separating them. CDR1 and CDR2 from the germline V gene are MNHNS and SASEGT. CDR3 size: 13 residues. CDR3 in amino acids: CASKRQGGKTQYF. The CDR3 DNA sequence: TGTGCCAGCAAAAGGCAGGGAGGAAAGACCCAGTACTTC.

By sample fraction, this clonotype is medium-sized (0.01 to 0.1%). The J gene is TRBJ1-1, the V gene TRBV19; TRBD1 is a possible D gene (5 bases). V was clipped by 6 bases and J by 1 base, with 15 bases between them. The CDR3 is 15 residues long. CDR1 LNHDA and CDR2 SQIVND come from the germline V gene (reference sequence). The CDR3 is CASSHPGRENTEAFF. In DNA, the CDR3 is TGTGCCAGTAGCCACCCGGGACGTGAGAACACTGAAGCTTTCTTT.

This clonotype is medium-sized (0.01 to 0.1%) within its sample. The chain links TRBV6-5 to TRBJ1-2; a possible D gene is TRBD1 (6 bases). The CDR3 spans 13 residues. Germline values: CDR1 MNHEY, CDR2 SVGAGI. V lost 11 bases and J 8 bases, leaving 21 bases between the germline ends. CDR3 protein: CACRREGGMGYTF. CDR3 DNA sequence: TGTGCCTGCCGCCGGGAGGGGGGTATGGGCTACACCTTC.

V and J are TRBV27 and TRBJ2-1, with 7 bases that match TRBD2. Germline V gene sequence: CDR1 MNHEY, CDR2 SMNVEV (reference sequence). Trimming cost V 8 bases and J 4 bases; bases outside gene matches: 11. The CDR3 has 15 amino acids. CDR3 coding DNA: TGTGCCAGCCACCGGGGGGTGACCGAATACAATGAGCAGTTCTTC. It codes for CASHRGVTEYNEQFF.

This clonotype was seen many times. Here the CDR3 DNA reads TGTGCCAGCAGTGATCACAACTATGGCTACACCTTC. It codes for CASSDHNYGYTF. V is TRBV25-1 and J is TRBJ1-2, with D uncertain. CDR1 and CDR2 from the germline V gene are MGHDK and SYGVNS. Trimming stripped 3 bases from V and 2 bases from J, with 4 bases between. The CDR3 contains 12 residues.

The J gene is TRBJ2-1, the V gene TRBV7-2; D is uncertain. V lost 1 base, J lost 10 bases, and 11 bases lay in between. The CDR3 covers 13 residues. CDR1 SGHTA and CDR2 FQGNSA come from the germline V gene. The CDR3 sequence is CASSLDPTSEQFF. For the CDR3, the DNA is TGTGCCAGCAGCTTAGACCCAACAAGCGAGCAGTTCTTC.

This clonotype was recorded at least ten times. This rearrangement joins TRBV11-2 to TRBJ1-1, with a tentative D call TRBD1 (5 bases). Germline V gene data show CDR1 as SGHAT and CDR2 as FQNNGV. This CDR3 has 14 residues. V was shortened by 2 bases and J by 8 bases, with 15 bases between the two germline ends. CDR3 loop: CASSLNLGGSEAFF. The CDR3 DNA reads TGTGCCAGCAGCTTAAACCTGGGGGGATCGGAAGCTTTCTTT. The full variable domain, its missing parts supplied by reference TRBV11-2 and TRBJ1-1, is EAGVAQSPRYKIIEKRQSVAFWCNPISGHATLYWYQQILGQGPKLLIQFQNNGVVDDSQLPKDRFSAERLKGVDSTLKIQPAKLEDSAVYLCASSLNLGGSEAFFGQGTRLTVV.

This clonotype occurred a few times. The chain joins TRBV2 to TRBJ1-1; possible D gene TRBD1, 5 bases. V was trimmed by 8 bases and J by 3 bases, leaving 10 bases between them. The CDR3 contains 12 residues. In germline, CDR1 is SNHLY, CDR2 FYNNEI. CDR3 sequence: CASGGGDTEAFF. The CDR3 DNA is TGTGCCAGCGGGGGAGGGGACACTGAAGCTTTCTTT.

J is TRBJ2-1 and V is TRBV5-1; 7 bases are a match to TRBD2. CDR1 and CDR2 (germline): SGHRS, YFSETQ. CDR3 length equals 16 residues. The V and J ends lost 1 base and 4 bases, in that order; junction bases with no gene match: 8. The CDR3 region is CASSLFDAGAYNEQFF. Here the CDR3 DNA reads TGCGCCAGCAGCTTGTTCGATGCGGGAGCATACAATGAGCAGTTCTTC.

The chain carries TRBV6-5 and TRBJ1-6, with 7 nucleotides matching TRBD1. There are 14 residues in the CDR3. The ends lost 7 bases at V and 9 bases at J; junction bases unmatched: 9. CDR1 and CDR2 from the germline V gene are MNHEY and SVGAGI. The CDR3 sequence: CASKPGQRSSPLHF. The CDR3, as DNA: TGTGCCAGCAAACCGGGACAGAGAAGTTCACCCCTCCACTTT.

The chain has TRBV20-1 and TRBJ2-7; 10 positions agree with TRBD2. Germline values: CDR1 DFQATT, CDR2 SNEGSKA (reference sequence). Trimming removed 3 bases from V and 3 bases from J; junction bases left unmatched: 8. The CDR3 consists of 15 residues. The CDR3 DNA sequence: TGCAGTGCTAGCTTAGGACTAGCGGAGGTCTACGAGCAGTACTTC. Its protein is CSASLGLAEVYEQYF.

The DNA of the CDR3 is TGTGCCAGCAGTCTGGGACTCAATAATTCACCCCTCCACTTT. Amino acids: CASSLGLNNSPLHF. The chain links TRBV3-1 to TRBJ1-6; TRBD1 is a possible D gene (5 bases). The germline V and J ends were trimmed by 6 bases and 5 bases, with 11 bases remaining between them. Germline lookup yields CDR1 LGHDT and CDR2 YNNKEL (reference sequence). This CDR3 region has 14 residues.

The chain recombines TRBV5-1 with TRBJ2-7; 11 nucleotides agree with TRBD2. The CDR3 has 15 amino acids. V shed 4 bases, J shed 7 bases, and the junction held 10 bases outside the gene matches. Germline CDR1 reads SGHRS; CDR2 reads YFSETQ. The CDR3 region is CASSPTSGVAHEQYF. The DNA for the CDR3 is TGCGCCAGCAGCCCGACTAGCGGGGTTGCCCATGAGCAGTACTTC.